This T cell receptor beta chain stems from a study of blood T cell repertoires in COVID-19. Original handling: From reference gene primer amplification, estimates of nucleated cell counts were derived. Repertoires were generated with immunoSEQ multiplex PCR, while TCRdb's copy carries only in-frame clones and drops some. V, J and clone size are taken as reported in that table, and D and trimming were inferred from the DNA itself. The data contain 250,000 or so clones, approximately 90% of them singletons. Germline loops: CDR1 SGHAT, CDR2 FQNNGV. This CDR3 is built from 16 residues. Trimming cost V 5 bases and J 3 bases, with 17 bases left between them.

The genes are TRBV11-2 and TRBJ1-5, with D perhaps TRBD1 (5 bases). The receptor was isolated from a man aged 35 to 55 who had been exposed to COVID-19. The sequenced material came from PBMCs or T cells enriched from blood (not recorded which). The CDR3 spells CASSLRPRANNQPQHF. Here the CDR3 DNA reads TGTGCCAGCAGCCTCCGCCCCAGGGCCAACAATCAGCCCCAGCATTTT.